Below, one TCR beta chain is given with its context. Its specificity is not known. Assay used: immunoSEQ multiplex PCR; TCRdb lists only in-frame clones, some missing. The data contain about 2 million clones, 90% to 95% of them singletons. This CDR3 contains 13 residues. Trimming removed 8 bases at V and 3 bases at J, with 14 bases between. Germline-derived CDR1 and CDR2 are SGHTA and FQGNSA. The sample comes from a study of shared clonotypes between healthy human individuals. General study findings and limits: Despite large depth, sorted-subset datasets appeared incompletely sequenced.

The sample taken for sequencing was naive CD4+ T cells sorted from blood. Documented subset: CD45RA+ positively selected. The TCR originated in a man aged 18 to 35 in good health. The chain uses TRBV7-2 and TRBJ2-7; no reliable D call. The CDR3 is CASGTVFGYEQYF. DNA for the CDR3: TGTGCCAGCGGAACAGTTTTTGGCTACGAGCAGTACTTC. Looking up the rest from reference TRBV7-2 and TRBJ2-7 gives the full variable domain: GAGVSQSPSNKVTEKGKDVELRCDPISGHTALYWYRQSLGQGLEFLIYFQGNSAPDKSGLPSDRFSAERTGGSVSTLTIQRTQQEDSAVYLCASGTVFGYEQYFGPGTRLTVT.